This T cell receptor beta chain originates from a study of Graves' ophthalmopathy and Graves' hyperthyroidism. Amplified TCR beta CDR3 regions were obtained using RNA transcripts as template. A first-round RT-PCR used HTBI primers, followed by a second-round multiplex PCR. Each CDR3 protein is one row after TCRdb ran MiXCR on the multiplex PCR reads. Of roughly 1.1 million distinct CDR3 sequences listed, about two fifths are singletons. This CDR3 is built from 13 residues. The trim removed 4 bases at V and 7 bases at J, leaving 7 bases unmatched. Germline lookup yields CDR1 SGHRS and CDR2 YFSETQ. This clonotype has ten or more counts. Its antigen is unknown. The authors enrolled newly diagnosed hyperthyroidism patients aged 18 to 65 with under 2 months' duration. Orbital computed tomography, thyroid ultrasound, TRAb, serum thyroxine and clinical symptoms formed the basis of diagnosis. Overall study results and limits: Blood also held most thyroid clonotypes expanded above 0.001 frequency.

The chain is built from TRBV5-1 and TRBJ1-1, with 7 nucleotides matching TRBD1. Sequencing was done on a sample of peripheral blood or thyroid tissue (not recorded which). The sequence derives from an adult man with Graves' hyperthyroidism. CDR3 protein: CASSLTGTDEAFF. CDR3 coding DNA: TGCGCCAGCAGCCTCACCGGGACAGATGAAGCTTTCTTT.